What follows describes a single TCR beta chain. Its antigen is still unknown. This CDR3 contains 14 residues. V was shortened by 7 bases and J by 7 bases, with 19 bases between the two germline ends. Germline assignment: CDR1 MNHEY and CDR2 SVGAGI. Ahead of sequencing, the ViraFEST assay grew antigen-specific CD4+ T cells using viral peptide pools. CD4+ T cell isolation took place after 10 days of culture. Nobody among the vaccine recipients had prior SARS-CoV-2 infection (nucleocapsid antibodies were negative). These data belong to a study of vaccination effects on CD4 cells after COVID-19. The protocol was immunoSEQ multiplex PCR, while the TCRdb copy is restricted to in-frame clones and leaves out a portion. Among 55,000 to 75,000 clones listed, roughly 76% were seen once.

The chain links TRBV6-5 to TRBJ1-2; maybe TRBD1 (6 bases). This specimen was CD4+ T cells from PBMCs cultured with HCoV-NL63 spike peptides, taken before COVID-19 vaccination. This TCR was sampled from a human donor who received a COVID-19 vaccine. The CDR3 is CASTLTQGIGGYTF. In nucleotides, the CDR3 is TGTGCCAGCACCCTGACTCAGGGGATCGGTGGCTACACCTTC.